These 25 T cell receptor beta chains were sequenced from one sample in a study of blood T cells in healthy people across ages (dated by TCRdb to about 2015). Receptor libraries were prepared by 5' RACE. A second PCR of about 6 to 11 cycles was run with a J-beta primer mix and a sample-barcoded 5' primer. TCRdb redid the processing of the public reads, applying fastp at Q25 and MiXCR, and retained in-frame beta chains. A single entry per CDR3 protein holds the most common genes and DNA from its merged rows. This sample holds fewer than 2 million distinct CDR3 sequences; approximately 39% were observed only once. The biggest ten clones account for around 23% of the sample. The source material was blood. These TCRs come from a human donor in good health.

The chain is built from TRBV20-1 and TRBJ2-3; 9 nucleotides match TRBD1. In germline, CDR1 is DFQATT, CDR2 SNEGSKA (reference sequence). The CDR3 runs to 14 residues. After removal of 2 bases from V and 2 bases from J, the junction contained 2 bases not matched to a gene. The CDR3 nucleotides read TGCAGTGCTAGATGGGACAGGGTCACAGATACGCAGTATTTT. This codes for CSARWDRVTDTQYF.

The chain combines TRBV5-6 with TRBJ2-4, with D perhaps matching TRBD1 or TRBD2 (5 bases each). The CDR3 spans 14 residues. In germline, CDR1 is SGHDT, CDR2 YYEEEE. V gave up 6 bases and J gave up 13 bases, with 23 bases separating them. The CDR3 bases are TGTGCCAGCAACGCCGGTCGGGGCGGTTGGGAGCAGTACTTC. Translation: CASNAGRGGWEQYF.

A few counts support this clonotype. The gene calls are TRBV3-1 and TRBJ2-7, with D unresolved. The CDR3 consists of 13 residues. Germline lookup yields CDR1 LGHDT and CDR2 YNNKEL (reference sequence). V gave up 8 bases and J gave up 1 base, with 12 bases separating them. The CDR3 DNA sequence: TGTGCCAGCGGGCACAGCTATTCCTACGAGCAGTACTTC. Its protein is CASGHSYSYEQYF.

The chain has TRBV20-1 and TRBJ2-7; TRBD2 matches 9 bases. Germline lookup yields CDR1 DFQATT and CDR2 SNEGSKA (reference sequence). V lost 6 bases and J lost 1; bases outside the gene matches: 10. This CDR3 is built from 15 residues. Here the CDR3 reads CSAINSGGWSYEQYF. CDR3 DNA sequence: TGCAGTGCCATCAATAGCGGGGGATGGTCCTACGAGCAGTACTTC.

This clonotype was detected only a few times. The chain uses TRBV10-3 and TRBJ2-7; 10 bases are shared with TRBD2. The CDR3 spans 15 residues. Germline CDR1 is ENHRY and CDR2 is SYGVKD. With 10 bases clipped from V and 4 bases from J, the junction kept 13 bases outside the gene matches. CDR3 DNA: TGTGCCACCAGACCCGGGAGCGGGGGGGATTACGAGCAGTACTTC. Translated, it gives CATRPGSGGDYEQYF.

The chain has TRBV7-2 and TRBJ1-2; TRBD1 matches 10 bases. CDR3 size: 14 residues. V shed 3 bases and J 6 bases; nucleotides not matched to a gene: 4. Germline V gives CDR1 SGHTA, CDR2 FQGNSA. This CDR3 is CASSFMGTGDGYTF. As DNA, the CDR3 is TGTGCCAGCAGCTTTATGGGGACAGGGGATGGCTACACCTTC.

The sample holds a few counts of this clonotype. This chain uses TRBV7-2 with TRBJ1-4; D remains unclear. Germline V gene sequence: CDR1 SGHTA, CDR2 FQGNSA. The CDR3 spans 16 residues. The ends were cut back, 5 bases at V and 8 bases at J, with 21 bases in the middle. The CDR3 coding sequence is TGTGCCAGCAGCGGCTCAGTCCAGGAATATGCCGAAAAACTGTTTTTT. Encoded protein: CASSGSVQEYAEKLFF.

There are a few counts of this clonotype. V and J are TRBV24-1 and TRBJ2-3; D not resolved. The CDR3 is 14 residues long. The V end was cut by 0 bases, the J end by 1 base, with 4 bases between. The germline V gene has CDR1 KGHDR and CDR2 SFDVKD. The CDR3, as DNA: TGTGCCACCAGTGATTTGTACCGCACAGATACGCAGTATTTT. Its protein is CATSDLYRTDTQYF.

The chain combines TRBV29-1 with TRBJ1-1; TRBD1 might be the D (5 bases). Deletions cut 4 bases from V and 3 bases from J, with 15 bases between. Germline-derived CDR1 and CDR2 are SQVTM and ANQGSEA. The CDR3 spans 14 residues. CDR3 sequence: CSVAARGGDTEAFF. CDR3 in DNA: TGCAGCGTTGCAGCGCGGGGAGGGGACACTGAAGCTTTCTTT. Looking up the rest from reference TRBV29-1 and TRBJ1-1 gives the full variable domain: SAVISQKPSRDICQRGTSLTIQCQVDSQVTMMFWYRQQPGQSLTLIATANQGSEATYESGFVIDKFPISRPNLTFSTLTVSNMSPEDSSIYLCSVAARGGDTEAFFGQGTRLTVV.

This chain links TRBV4-2 with TRBJ1-2; 9 bases align to TRBD1. V was clipped by 1 base and J by 4 bases; unmatched bases: 10. The CDR3 consists of 17 residues. Germline loops: CDR1 LGHNA, CDR2 YNFKEQ. The CDR3 region is CASSQGPGTGISYGYTF. For the CDR3, the DNA is TGTGCCAGCAGCCAAGGTCCCGGGACAGGGATCAGCTATGGCTACACCTTC.

This sequence joins TRBV20-1 and TRBJ2-3; D is ambiguous. This CDR3 is 14 amino acids long. CDR1 and CDR2 (germline): DFQATT, SNEGSKA (reference sequence). The V gene lost 3 bases and the J gene lost 0 bases, with 10 bases spanning the gap. CDR3 region: CSASWRSSTDTQYF. The CDR3 region has the DNA TGCAGTGCTAGCTGGCGGTCTAGCACAGATACGCAGTATTTT.

The chain is built from TRBV6-5 and TRBJ1-2; D uncertain. The germline V and J ends were trimmed by 6 bases and 0 bases, with 14 bases remaining between them. Germline V gives CDR1 MNHEY, CDR2 SVGAGI. The CDR3 covers 15 residues. The DNA of the CDR3 is TGTGCCAGCAGCGAAAATGGGGTGGCTAACTATGGCTACACCTTC. Amino acid sequence: CASSENGVANYGYTF.

This clonotype has just a few counts. The chain has TRBV7-2 and TRBJ1-2; 7 nucleotides align to TRBD1. The CDR3 runs 12 residues. The V segment lost 7 bases and the J segment 4 bases; nucleotides outside the gene matches: 3. The germline CDR1 and CDR2 sequences are SGHTA and FQGNSA. Written as DNA, the CDR3 is TGTGCCAGCATCGGGACAGCCTATGGCTACACCTTC. It yields the protein CASIGTAYGYTF.

In its sample, this clonotype was seen many times. The V and J genes are TRBV6-2 or TRBV6-3 and TRBJ2-4; the match to TRBD1 covers 8 bases. The germline gives CDR1 MNHEY, CDR2 SVGEGT. The length of the CDR3 is 13 residues. The V and J ends lost 6 bases and 8 bases, in that order; junction bases with no gene match: 6. CDR3 sequence: CASRRDRWDIQYF. The CDR3, as DNA: TGTGCCAGCAGGCGGGACAGGTGGGACATTCAGTACTTC.

This clonotype was detected only a few times. The CDR3 is CSAYEDRANEQYF. CDR3 sequence (DNA): TGCAGCGCCTACGAGGACAGGGCAAATGAGCAGTACTTC. The genes are TRBV29-1 and TRBJ2-5; TRBD1 matches 8 bases. In germline, CDR1 is SQVTM, CDR2 ANQGSEA. V lost 7 bases to trimming and J lost 11 bases; unmatched junction nucleotides: 15. CDR3 size: 13 residues. Full variable domain (outside the CDR3, taken from reference TRBV29-1 and TRBJ2-5): SAVISQKPSRDICQRGTSLTIQCQVDSQVTMMFWYRQQPGQSLTLIATANQGSEATYESGFVIDKFPISRPNLTFSTLTVSNMSPEDSSIYLCSAYEDRANEQYFGPGTRLLVL.

This clonotype was seen a few times. The rearrangement uses TRBV6-2 or TRBV6-3 and TRBJ2-4; no clear D. The last part of the DNA fits TRBJ2-7 better; the J call may be wrong. The length of the CDR3 is 13 residues. From germline, CDR1 is MNHEY and CDR2 SVGEGT. CDR3 nucleotide sequence: TGTGCCAGCAGAGGTCCAGCTTCGTACGAGCAGTACTTC. Encoded protein: CASRGPASYEQYF.

This clonotype was observed a handful of times. A read error may account for a junction end that differs from germline. The genes are TRBV7-2 and TRBJ2-3; D remains unclear. The CDR3 totals 14 residues. Germline CDR1 SGHTA, CDR2 FQGNSA. CDR3: CANSLVGWADTQYF. The CDR3 DNA sequence: TGTGCCAACAGCTTAGTAGGGTGGGCAGATACGCAGTATTTT.

This clonotype showed up just a few times. At one boundary the junction diverges from the germline segment, which might be a read error. This sequence joins TRBV7-4 and TRBJ1-5; tentative D call: TRBD1 (5 bases). CDR1 SGHVT and CDR2 SQSDAQ come from the germline V gene. The CDR3 extends over 15 amino acids. The CDR3 nucleotides are TGTGCCAGCTGCTTTCGCGGGGCTGGCAATCAGCCCCAGCATTTT. Protein product: CASCFRGAGNQPQHF.

The genes are TRBV24-1 and TRBJ2-4; a possible D gene is TRBD1 (6 bases). Gene TRBJ2-7 matches the end of the DNA better, so the J call may be wrong. Germline V gene sequence: CDR1 KGHDR, CDR2 SFDVKD. CDR3 length: 13 residues. CDR3 in amino acids: CATSDQTGNEQYF. DNA for the CDR3: TGTGCCACCAGTGACCAGACAGGTAACGAGCAGTACTTC.

The chain carries TRBV2 and TRBJ1-2, with a tentative D call TRBD1 (5 bases). Trimming stripped 7 bases from V and 0 bases from J, with 12 bases between. Germline V CDR1 and CDR2: SNHLY, FYNNEI. CDR3 length equals 14 residues. DNA for the CDR3: TGTGCCAGCATGTCAGGGATAGCTAACTATGGCTACACCTTC. It translates to CASMSGIANYGYTF.

V gene TRBV5-5 combines with J gene TRBJ2-1; TRBD2 matches at 10 bases. This CDR3 contains 18 residues. Germline V gives CDR1 SGHKS, CDR2 YYEKEE (reference sequence). V lost 0 bases, J lost 1 base, and 7 bases stayed unmatched. The CDR3 protein is CASSLASGGPHSYNEQFF. CDR3 DNA: TGTGCCAGCAGCTTGGCTAGCGGGGGCCCTCATTCCTACAATGAGCAGTTCTTC.

This clonotype showed up just a few times. The chain combines TRBV27 with TRBJ2-7, with D possibly matching TRBD2 (5 bases). Germline V gene sequence: CDR1 MNHEY, CDR2 SMNVEV (reference sequence). The V end was cut by 8 bases, the J end by 0 bases, with 20 bases between. The CDR3 runs 16 residues. The CDR3 protein is CASAFARVLNSYEQYF. The DNA for the CDR3 is TGTGCCAGCGCCTTCGCGAGGGTCCTAAACTCCTACGAGCAGTACTTC.

The V call is TRBV27, the J call TRBJ1-2; D remains unclear. The CDR3 loop spans 14 amino acids. Trimming removed 6 bases at V and 4 bases at J, with 15 bases between. CDR1 is MNHEY, CDR2 SMNVEV, per germline (reference sequence). The CDR3 loop is CASSSPRESYGYTF. The CDR3 region has the DNA TGTGCCAGCAGCTCCCCCCGGGAGTCCTATGGCTACACCTTC.

J is TRBJ2-5 and V is TRBV7-9; TRBD1 is a possible D gene (6 bases). CDR1 and CDR2 from the germline V gene are SEHNR and FQNEAQ (reference sequence). Trimming shortened V by 1 base and J by 6 bases, and 9 bases separated the two germline ends. The length of the CDR3 is 13 residues. CDR3 sequence: CASSLVGAKTQYF. In DNA form, the CDR3 reads TGTGCCAGCAGCTTAGTGGGGGCAAAGACCCAGTACTTC.

This clonotype was found once. This chain links TRBV25-1 with TRBJ1-4; the match to TRBD1 covers 7 bases. Germline trimming cut 5 bases from V and 4 bases from J; bases unmatched to any gene: 4. CDR3 length: 14 residues. The germline CDR1 and CDR2 sequences are MGHDK and SYGVNS. This CDR3 is CASSRTGFNEKLFF. For the CDR3, the DNA is TGTGCCAGCAGTAGGACAGGTTTTAATGAAAAACTGTTTTTT. Drawing the rest from reference TRBV25-1 and TRBJ1-4, the complete variable domain is EADIYQTPRYLVIGTGKKITLECSQTMGHDKMYWYQQDPGMELHLIHYSYGVNSTEKGDLSSESTVSRIRTEHFPLTLESARPSHTSQYLCASSRTGFNEKLFFGSGTQLSVL.